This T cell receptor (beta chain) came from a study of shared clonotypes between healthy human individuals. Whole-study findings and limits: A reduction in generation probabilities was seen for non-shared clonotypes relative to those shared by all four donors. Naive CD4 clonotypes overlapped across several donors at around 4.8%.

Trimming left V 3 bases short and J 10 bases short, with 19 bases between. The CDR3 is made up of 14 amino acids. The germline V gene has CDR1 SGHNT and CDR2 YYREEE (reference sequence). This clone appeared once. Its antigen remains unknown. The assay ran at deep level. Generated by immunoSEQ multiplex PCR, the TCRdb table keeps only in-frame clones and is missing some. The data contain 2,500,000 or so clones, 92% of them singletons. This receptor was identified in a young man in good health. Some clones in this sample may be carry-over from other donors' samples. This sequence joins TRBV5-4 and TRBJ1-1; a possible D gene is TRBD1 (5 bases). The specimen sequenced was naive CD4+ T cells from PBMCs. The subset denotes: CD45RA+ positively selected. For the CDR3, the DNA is TGTGCCAGCAGCTCCTTATTAGGGACTTCGGGAGCTTTCTTT. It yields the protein CASSSLLGTSGAFF.